The sequence of this T cell receptor beta chain was determined in a study of T cells in tuberculosis. A remark on this clone: What it recognizes is unknown.

Time point indicated: new active TB diagnosis, blood taken before or within 7 days of starting treatment. Unsorted cryopreserved PBMC were sequenced, averaging around 100,000 T cells per clinical donor. Overall study findings and caveats: A GMM-specific repertoire classifier reached about 89% accuracy, AUROC approximately 0.93. GMM-specific TCRs were nearer to active tuberculosis alpha repertoires, suggesting expansion.

Assay used: immunoSEQ multiplex PCR; TCRdb lists only in-frame clones, some missing. The sample lists 30,000 or so clones, roughly 94% occurring once. The germline gives CDR1 SGHVS, CDR2 FNYEAQ. V shed 4 bases and J 6 bases; nucleotides not matched to a gene: 10. The CDR3 contains 15 residues. The sequencing used PBMCs, collected at tuberculosis diagnosis. This TCR came from an adult with tuberculosis. Some clones in this sample may be carry-over from other donors' samples. This chain joins TRBV7-6 and TRBJ1-2; TRBD1 aligns across 8 bases. The CDR3 bases are TGTGCCAGCAGCTACAGGGGGGCCCGAACCAATGGCTACACCTTC. Amino acids: CASSYRGARTNGYTF.